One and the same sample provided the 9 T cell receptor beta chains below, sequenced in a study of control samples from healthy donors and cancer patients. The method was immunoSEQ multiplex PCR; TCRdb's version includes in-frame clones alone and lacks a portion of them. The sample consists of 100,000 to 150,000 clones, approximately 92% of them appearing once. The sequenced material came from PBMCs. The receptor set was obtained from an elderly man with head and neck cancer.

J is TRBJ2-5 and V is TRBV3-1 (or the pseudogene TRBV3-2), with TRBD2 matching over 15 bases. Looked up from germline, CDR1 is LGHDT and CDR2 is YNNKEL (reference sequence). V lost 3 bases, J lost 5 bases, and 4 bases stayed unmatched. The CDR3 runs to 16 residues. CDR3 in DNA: TGTGCCAGCAGCCAGTGGACTAGCGGGGGGGCTGAGACCCAGTACTTC. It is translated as CASSQWTSGGAETQYF.

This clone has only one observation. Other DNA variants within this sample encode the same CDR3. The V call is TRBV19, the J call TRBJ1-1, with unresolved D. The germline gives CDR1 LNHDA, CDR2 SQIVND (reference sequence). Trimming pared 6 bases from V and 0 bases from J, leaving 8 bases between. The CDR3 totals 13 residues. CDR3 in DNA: TGTGCCAGTAGCAGGACGGTGAACACTGAAGCTTTCTTT. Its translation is CASSRTVNTEAFF.

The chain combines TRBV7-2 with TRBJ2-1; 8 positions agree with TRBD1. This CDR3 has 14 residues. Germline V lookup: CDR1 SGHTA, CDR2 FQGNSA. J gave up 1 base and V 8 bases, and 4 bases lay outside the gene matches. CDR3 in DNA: TGTGCCAGCGGCAGACAGGGGTCCTACAATGAGCAGTTCTTC. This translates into CASGRQGSYNEQFF.

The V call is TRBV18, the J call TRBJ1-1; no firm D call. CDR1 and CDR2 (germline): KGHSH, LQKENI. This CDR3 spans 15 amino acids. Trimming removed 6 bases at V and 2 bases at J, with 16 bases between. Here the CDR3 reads CASSKDVIPNTEAFF. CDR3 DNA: TGTGCCAGCTCCAAGGACGTAATACCTAACACTGAAGCTTTCTTT.

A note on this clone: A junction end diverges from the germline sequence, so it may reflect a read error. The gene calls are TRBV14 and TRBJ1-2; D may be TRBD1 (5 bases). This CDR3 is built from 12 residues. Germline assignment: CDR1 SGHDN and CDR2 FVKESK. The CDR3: CASSRGDRAMAF. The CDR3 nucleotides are TGTGCCAGCAGCCGGGGCGACCGGGCGATGGCCTTC.

The CDR3 DNA follows: TGTGCCAGCAGCTTCGGGACAGGGGGTTCGAATCTCGAAAAACTGTTTTTT. Its protein is CASSFGTGGSNLEKLFF. The chain joins TRBV7-9 to TRBJ1-4; 11 bases line up with TRBD1. CDR1 and CDR2 (germline): SEHNR, FQNEAQ (reference sequence). CDR3 size: 17 residues. With V trimmed by 3 bases and J by 8 bases, 11 bases remained unmatched.

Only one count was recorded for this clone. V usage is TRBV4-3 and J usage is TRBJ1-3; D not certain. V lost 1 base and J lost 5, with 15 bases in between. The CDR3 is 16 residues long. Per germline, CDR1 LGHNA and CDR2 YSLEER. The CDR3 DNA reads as TGCGCCAGCAGCCAAGCTCACAACAGAGTAAGAAACACCATATATTTT. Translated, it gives CASSQAHNRVRNTIYF.

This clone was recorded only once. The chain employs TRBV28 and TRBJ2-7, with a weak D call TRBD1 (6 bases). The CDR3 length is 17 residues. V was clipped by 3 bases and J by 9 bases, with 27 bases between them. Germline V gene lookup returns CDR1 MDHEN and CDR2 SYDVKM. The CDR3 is CASSLYTGLGVTTVQYF. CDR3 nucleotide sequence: TGTGCCAGCAGTTTGTACACAGGGCTAGGAGTTACGACTGTGCAGTACTTC.

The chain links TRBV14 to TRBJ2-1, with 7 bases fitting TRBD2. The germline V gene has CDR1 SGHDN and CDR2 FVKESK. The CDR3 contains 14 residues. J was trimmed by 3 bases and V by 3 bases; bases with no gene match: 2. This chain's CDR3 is CASSQTSSYNEQFF. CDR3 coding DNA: TGTGCCAGCAGCCAGACTAGCAGCTACAATGAGCAGTTCTTC.